This TCR beta chain was captured by sequencing in a study of blood T cell repertoires in COVID-19. Study as a whole: Samples representing acute and convalescent COVID-19 were sourced from the United States, Italy and Spain. From T cells, B-cell-depleted T cells, or PBMCs came the material, which was cDNA or gDNA.

In germline, CDR1 is SNHLY, CDR2 FYNNEI. The CDR3 has 13 residues. The V and J ends lost 5 bases and 5 bases respectively, with 12 bases between them. Authors' data handling: Amplifying reference gene primers gave estimates of nucleated cell counts. Generated by immunoSEQ multiplex PCR, the TCRdb table keeps only in-frame clones and is missing some. Clone size and the V and J calls come from that table; the DNA yielded D and trimming. This sample yields tens of thousands of clones, of which approximately 89% are seen a single time; roughly 2% belongs to the top ten. The receptor was isolated from a man between 45 and 60 years old with acute or convalescent COVID-19. V and J are TRBV2 and TRBJ1-1, with D uncertain. The sample comprised peripheral blood. CDR3 sequence (DNA): TGTGCCAGCAGTATCCGGGAGAGGACTGAAGCTTTCTTT. It translates to CASSIRERTEAFF.